This TCR beta chain was obtained from a study of blood T cell repertoires in COVID-19. Turning to the study itself: In each case, the material was cDNA or gDNA derived from T cells, B-cell-depleted T cells, or PBMCs.

The study assigned cohorts using participant-reported clinical history. Among Cohort 3 donors, those recovered had two negative PCRs, clearance, or symptom resolution. In the source study's methods: Nucleated cell number was recorded as an estimate derived from reference gene primer amplification. Generated by immunoSEQ multiplex PCR, the TCRdb table keeps only in-frame clones and is missing some. That table is the source of V, J and clone size, and D and trimming were worked out from the DNA. The table records around 130,000 clones, 65% to 90% of them present only once. V lost 0 bases, J lost 4 bases, and 11 bases lay in between. CDR3 size: 14 residues. The germline CDR1 and CDR2 sequences are SGHDT and YYEEEE.

Specimen: PBMCs or T cells enriched from blood (not recorded which). This clonotype was sampled from a woman aged 45-65 years who had recovered from COVID-19. V and J are TRBV5-6 and TRBJ2-7; D gene unclear. CDR3 in amino acids: CASSLGVRWYEQYF. DNA of the CDR3: TGTGCCAGCAGCTTGGGGGTCAGGTGGTACGAGCAGTACTTC. The full variable domain, rest sourced from reference TRBV5-6 and TRBJ2-7, is DAGVTQSPTHLIKTRGQQVTLRCSPKSGHDTVSWYQQALGQGPQFIFQYYEEEERQRGNFPDRFSGHQFPNYSSELNVNALLLGDSALYLCASSLGVRWYEQYFGPGTRLTVT.